This T cell receptor beta chain was obtained from a study of cytomegalovirus exposure and HLA in healthy donors. Regarding this clone: Its antigen is unidentified.

Overall study results and limits: Rare TCR sequences predominated, though certain public TCRs were found in many donors.

The CDR3 length is 17 residues. Germline V gene lookup returns CDR1 MGHRA and CDR2 YSYEKL. V lost 1 base to trimming and J lost 1 base, with 14 bases between them. Assay: immunoSEQ multiplex PCR; the TCRdb copy retains only in-frame clones and omits some. Here the sample spans about 180,000 clones, about 89% being singletons. The chain is built from TRBV4-1 and TRBJ2-1; tentative D call: TRBD1 (6 bases). This clonotype was obtained from a man younger than 35 in good health and CMV-seropositive. The specimen was PBMCs. DNA of the CDR3: TGCGCCAGCAGCCAAGGACTGACAGGTCCTTCCTACAATGAGCAGTTCTTC. Translating it yields CASSQGLTGPSYNEQFF.